This TCR beta chain was retrieved from a study of blood T cell repertoires in COVID-19. As for the study in general: PBMCs, B-cell-depleted T cells, or T cells provided the cDNA or gDNA that made up the material.

Method: immunoSEQ multiplex PCR; TCRdb's copy keeps in-frame clones and lacks some. The sample shows over 95,000 clones, approximately 81% of them seen only once. Sequences were obtained from peripheral blood. The receptor was derived from a man aged 45 to 65 with acute or convalescent COVID-19.

The CDR3: CASSGPDRGREKLFF. The DNA for the CDR3 is TGTGCCAGCAGTGGACCGGACAGGGGTAGGGAAAAACTGTTTTTT. The chain combines TRBV28 with TRBJ1-4; TRBD1 matches at 9 bases. J lost 8 bases, V lost 5 bases, and 9 bases had no gene match. CDR3 length: 15 amino acids. Looked up from germline, CDR1 is MDHEN and CDR2 is SYDVKM.